Below, one T cell receptor beta chain is given with its context. Its antigen is still unknown. This sample was included in a study of OX40 agonist ivuxolimab in advanced cancers. Generated by immunoSEQ multiplex PCR, the TCRdb table keeps only in-frame clones and is missing some. The table records about 64,000 clones, roughly nine tenths of them present only once. Germline-derived CDR1 and CDR2 are MNHEY and SMNVEV (reference sequence). The CDR3 sequence is 15 residues long. V was trimmed by 0 bases and J by 9 bases, leaving 12 bases between them. Points from the study as a whole: Some nonresponders likewise displayed low normalized T-cell clonal expansion. On average, CD8+ T cells showed a greater number of expanded clones than CD4+.

The V call is TRBV27, the J call TRBJ1-6; unclear D gene. The clonotype originates from an adult with an advanced solid tumor such as melanoma, head and neck, liver or kidney cancer. Specimen: CD4+ or CD8+ T cells sorted from blood, collected in a trial of the OX40 agonist ivuxolimab. The CDR3 DNA sequence: TGTGCCAGCAGTTTATCTGAGGGTGCTGGTTCACCCCTCCACTTT. Protein: CASSLSEGAGSPLHF.